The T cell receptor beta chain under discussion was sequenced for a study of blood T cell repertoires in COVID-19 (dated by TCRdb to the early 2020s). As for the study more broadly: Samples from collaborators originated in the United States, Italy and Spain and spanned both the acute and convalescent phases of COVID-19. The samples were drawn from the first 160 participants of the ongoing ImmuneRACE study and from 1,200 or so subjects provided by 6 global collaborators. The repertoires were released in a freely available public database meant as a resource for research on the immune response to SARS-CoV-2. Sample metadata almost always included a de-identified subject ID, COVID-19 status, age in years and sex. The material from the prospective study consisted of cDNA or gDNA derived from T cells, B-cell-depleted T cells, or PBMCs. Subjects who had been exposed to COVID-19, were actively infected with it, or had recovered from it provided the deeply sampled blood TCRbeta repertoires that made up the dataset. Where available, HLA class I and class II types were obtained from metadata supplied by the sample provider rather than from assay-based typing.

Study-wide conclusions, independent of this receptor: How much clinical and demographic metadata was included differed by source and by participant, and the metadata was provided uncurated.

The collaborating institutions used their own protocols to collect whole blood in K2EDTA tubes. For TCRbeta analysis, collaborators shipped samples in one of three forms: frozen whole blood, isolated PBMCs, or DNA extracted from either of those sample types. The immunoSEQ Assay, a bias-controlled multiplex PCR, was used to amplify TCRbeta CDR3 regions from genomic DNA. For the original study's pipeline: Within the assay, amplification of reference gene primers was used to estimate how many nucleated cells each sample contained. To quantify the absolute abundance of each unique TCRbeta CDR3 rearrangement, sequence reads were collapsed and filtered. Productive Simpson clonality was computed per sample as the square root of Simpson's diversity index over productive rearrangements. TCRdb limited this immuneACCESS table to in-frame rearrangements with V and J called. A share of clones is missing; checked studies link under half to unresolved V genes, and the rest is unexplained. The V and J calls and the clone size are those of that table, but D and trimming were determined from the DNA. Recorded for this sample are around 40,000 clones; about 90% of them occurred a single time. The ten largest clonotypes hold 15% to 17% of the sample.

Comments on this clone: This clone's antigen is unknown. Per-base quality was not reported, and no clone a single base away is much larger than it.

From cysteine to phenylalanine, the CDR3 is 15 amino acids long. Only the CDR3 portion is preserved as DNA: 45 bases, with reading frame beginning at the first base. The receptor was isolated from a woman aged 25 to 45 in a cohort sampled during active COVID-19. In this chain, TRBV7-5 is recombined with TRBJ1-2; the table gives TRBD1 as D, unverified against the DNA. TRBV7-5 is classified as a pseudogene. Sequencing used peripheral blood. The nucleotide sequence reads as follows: TGTGCCAGAAGCTTTGGGACAGGGGTTGGCCGCGGCTACACCTTC. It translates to CARSFGTGVGRGYTF.